This TCR beta chain stems from a study of T cells after yellow fever vaccination. Findings and limits, study-wide: The secondary response was weaker, and its peak arrived faster, on day 5 versus 15. Repertoires sorted by FACS could include abundant clonotypes that are contaminants from the bulk population. Detected again after the booster were most primary-vaccination clones, at roughly 95% CD4 and 70% to 90% CD8.

Synthesis of TCR cDNA relied on 5'RACE template switching, which attached a universal primer site and UMIs. TCRdb re-analysed the 5' RACE reads in MiXCR, keeping a single row per CDR3 protein. Of about 320,000 distinct CDR3 sequences listed, approximately 4% are singletons. This clonotype was picked up many times. Its antigen remains unidentified. V shed 1 base and J shed 3 bases, with 10 bases lying between them. This CDR3 is 14 amino acids long. Germline V CDR1 and CDR2: SGHVS, FQNEAQ. J is TRBJ2-7 and V is TRBV7-8; unclear D gene. The TCR was taken from a young man who received the YFV17D yellow fever vaccine. The sample consisted of PBMCs, taken 15 days after the yellow fever booster vaccination. The CDR3 region has the DNA TGTGCCAGCAGCTTAGTTCCCGGTGACTACGAGCAGTACGTC. It encodes CASSLVPGDYEQYV.